This T cell receptor beta chain stems from a study of CXCR4 blockade with PD-1 therapy in pancreatic cancer. Study-wide results and caveats: Clone frequency correlated with its number of distinct nucleotide rearrangements.

The CDR3 loop spans 16 amino acids. Germline lookup yields CDR1 MGHRA and CDR2 YSYEKL. Trimming pared 0 bases from V and 3 bases from J, leaving 14 bases between. The data were produced by immunoSEQ multiplex PCR, yet TCRdb's version contains in-frame clones alone and is incomplete. The sample holds 8,700 or so clones, less than 75% seen once. In regard to this clone: What it binds is not known.

The gene calls are TRBV4-1 and TRBJ1-2; D gene uncertain. Sequences were obtained from tumor tissue. This receptor was identified in a human donor with pancreatic ductal adenocarcinoma. The CDR3 DNA reads TGCGCCAGCAGCCAAGATAAGGCAGGTCCCTACTATGGCTACACCTTC. Its translation is CASSQDKAGPYYGYTF.